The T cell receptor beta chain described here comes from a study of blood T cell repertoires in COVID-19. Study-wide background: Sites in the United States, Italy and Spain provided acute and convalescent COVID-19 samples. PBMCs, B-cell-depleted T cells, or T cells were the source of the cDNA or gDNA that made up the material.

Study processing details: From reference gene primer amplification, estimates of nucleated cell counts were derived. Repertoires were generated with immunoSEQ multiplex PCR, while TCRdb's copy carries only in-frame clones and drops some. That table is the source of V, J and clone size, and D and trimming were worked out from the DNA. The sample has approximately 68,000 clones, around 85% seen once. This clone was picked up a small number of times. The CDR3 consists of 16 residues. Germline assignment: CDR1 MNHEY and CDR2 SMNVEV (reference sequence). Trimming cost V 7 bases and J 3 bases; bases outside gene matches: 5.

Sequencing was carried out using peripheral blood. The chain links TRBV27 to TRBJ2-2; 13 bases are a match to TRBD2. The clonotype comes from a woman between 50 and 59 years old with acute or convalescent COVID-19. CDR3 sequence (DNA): TGTGCCAGCACCATAGGACTAGCGGGAGACACCGGGGAGCTGTTTTTT. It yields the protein CASTIGLAGDTGELFF.